These 16 T cell receptor beta chains were all obtained from the same sample, sequenced in a study of neurological immune-mediated disorders. Each CDR3 protein gets one entry after TCRdb re-called the 5' RACE reads with MiXCR. The sample has about 21,000 distinct CDR3 sequences, 17% seen once. Sequencing used CD8+ T cells from blood. The receptors were gathered from a woman under 30 with multiple sclerosis.

This sequence joins TRBV12-3 or TRBV12-4 and TRBJ2-7; 9 bases line up with TRBD1. The CDR3 length is 15 residues. J lost 4 bases, V lost 5 bases, and 9 bases had no gene match. This CDR3 reads CASSQGTGMPYEQYF. CDR3 in DNA: TGTGCCAGCAGTCAAGGGACAGGGATGCCTTACGAGCAGTACTTC.

Relative to its sample, this clonotype is medium-sized. V and J are TRBV10-3 and TRBJ1-1; D gene unclear. Germline V lookup: CDR1 ENHRY, CDR2 SYGVKD. V gave up 10 bases and J gave up 4 bases, with 16 bases separating them. The CDR3 covers 13 residues. CDR3 residues: CATAAEPGTEAFF. In DNA, the CDR3 is TGTGCCACGGCCGCGGAGCCGGGCACTGAAGCTTTCTTT.

This clonotype was seen at least ten times. J is TRBJ2-1 and V is TRBV4-3, with D maybe TRBD2 (6 bases). CDR3 length: 18 residues. The V gene lost 0 bases and the J gene lost 6 bases, with 21 bases spanning the gap. CDR1 is LGHNA and CDR2 is YSLEER in the germline V gene. The CDR3 bases are TGCGCCAGCAGCCAAGAAGCTTTTAGCGGACTTATAGCCAATGAGCAGTTCTTC. It translates to CASSQEAFSGLIANEQFF.

The chain combines TRBV5-4 with TRBJ2-7; 10 bases are a match to TRBD2. Matching the DNA end better, TRBJ2-5 makes the J call doubtful. CDR1 SGHNT and CDR2 YYREEE come from the germline V gene (reference sequence). This CDR3 has 15 residues. The CDR3 is CASSFSGGYQETQYF. The CDR3, as DNA: TGTGCCAGCAGCTTTAGCGGGGGGTACCAAGAGACCCAGTACTTC.

This clonotype has at least ten counts. This sequence joins TRBV9 and TRBJ1-2, with TRBD1 as a possible D gene (5 bases). V was trimmed by 4 bases and J by 7 bases, leaving 26 bases between them. The germline V gene encodes CDR1 SGDLS and CDR2 YYNGEE. This CDR3 contains 17 residues. The CDR3 is CASSPPTGSGTGGGYTF. As DNA, the CDR3 is TGTGCCAGCAGCCCTCCGACTGGCTCAGGGACTGGTGGTGGCTACACCTTC.

The table lists this clonotype with many counts. The chain recombines TRBV12-3 or TRBV12-4 with TRBJ2-4; 7 nucleotides agree with TRBD1. V shed 5 bases and J 2 bases; nucleotides not matched to a gene: 6. The CDR3 runs 15 residues. Here the CDR3 DNA reads TGTGCCAGCAGTCCGACAGGGTTGACCAAAAACATTCAGTACTTC. Protein product: CASSPTGLTKNIQYF.

Judged by abundance, this clonotype is medium-sized. This chain connects TRBV28 to TRBJ1-5, with TRBD1 matching 9 bases. Germline trimming cut 4 bases from V and 4 bases from J; bases unmatched to any gene: 8. This CDR3 contains 16 residues. The V gene's germline CDR1 is MDHEN and CDR2 SYDVKM. The DNA for the CDR3 is TGTGCCAGCAGTTCAAGGTGGACAGGGGCTAATCAGCCCCAGCATTTT. It is translated as CASSSRWTGANQPQHF.

By proportion, this clonotype is large (0.1 to 1%). The chain uses TRBV29-1 and TRBJ2-1; 8 bases match TRBD2. Germline V gene sequence: CDR1 SQVTM, CDR2 ANQGSEA. With 4 bases clipped from V and 3 bases from J, the junction kept 8 bases outside the gene matches. The length of the CDR3 is 15 residues. CDR3 residues: CSVVGRGVIYNEQFF. The CDR3 bases are TGCAGCGTTGTTGGGCGGGGGGTCATCTACAATGAGCAGTTCTTC.

This clonotype was counted at least ten times. Written as DNA, the CDR3 is TGCGCCAGCAGCCAGAAACAGGGACAGGGAGATGGCTACACCTTC. It yields the protein CASSQKQGQGDGYTF. J is TRBJ1-2 and V is TRBV4-1; TRBD1 agrees at 9 bases. CDR1 is MGHRA and CDR2 is YSYEKL in the germline V gene. This CDR3 has 15 amino acids. The junction had 8 bases not matched to a gene; V was cut back by 3 bases and J by 6 bases.

The sample holds many counts of this clonotype. This sequence joins TRBV7-6 and TRBJ2-3; D is unresolved. Germline V gene data show CDR1 as SGHVS and CDR2 as FNYEAQ. Trimming took 5 bases from V and 6 from J, leaving 12 bases between them. The CDR3 consists of 13 residues. The CDR3 loop is CASSTRSMDTQYF. The CDR3 coding sequence is TGTGCCAGCAGCACCAGGTCCATGGATACGCAGTATTTT.

This clonotype was seen repeatedly, ten times or more. The chain uses TRBV6-2 or TRBV6-3 and TRBJ1-2; D is possibly TRBD1 (5 bases). From germline, CDR1 is MNHEY and CDR2 SVGEGT. The V gene lost 8 bases and the J gene lost 3 bases, with 10 bases spanning the gap. This CDR3 spans 12 amino acids. The CDR3 region has the DNA TGTGCCAGCGTTCAAGGGGACTATGGCTACACCTTC. Its translation is CASVQGDYGYTF.

This clonotype qualifies as medium-sized (0.01 to 0.1%). The V gene is TRBV15, the J gene TRBJ2-2, with no clear D. V dropped 0 bases and J dropped 8 bases, with 10 bases sitting between them. Germline CDR1 and CDR2: LNHNV and YYDKDF (reference sequence). The CDR3 loop spans 14 amino acids. CDR3 nucleotides: TGTGCCACCAGCAGAGATCTTGGGTCTGGGGAGCTGTTTTTT. Translation gives CATSRDLGSGELFF.

This clonotype appeared many times. The V and J genes are TRBV15 and TRBJ2-5; D possibly matches TRBD1 or TRBD2 (6 bases each). Germline V gene data show CDR1 as LNHNV and CDR2 as YYDKDF (reference sequence). CDR3 length: 15 residues. V lost 0 bases to trimming and J lost 5 bases, with 13 bases between them. This chain's CDR3 is CATSRDRGSGETQYF. The CDR3 DNA reads as TGTGCCACCAGCAGAGACAGGGGAAGCGGGGAGACCCAGTACTTC.

The rearrangement joins TRBV7-2 to TRBJ2-5; 13 bases fit TRBD2. CDR1 and CDR2 (germline): SGHTA, FQGNSA. Trimming cost V 5 bases and J 0 bases; bases outside gene matches: 24. This CDR3 contains 23 residues. CDR3 sequence reads: CASSKSSGTSGKGRAGNQETQYF. The CDR3 DNA sequence: TGTGCCAGCAGCAAATCCTCCGGGACTAGCGGGAAAGGGAGGGCGGGAAACCAAGAGACCCAGTACTTC.

This clonotype was picked up many times. As DNA, the CDR3 is TGTGCCAGCAGCTTTCAGGGGAGGTTTGAAGCTTTCTTT. Its translation: CASSFQGRFEAFF. The gene calls are TRBV7-9 and TRBJ1-1, with D possibly TRBD1 on 6 matching bases. CDR3 size: 13 residues. V was pared by 3 bases and J by 7 bases, with 12 bases between. Per germline, CDR1 SEHNR and CDR2 FQNEAQ (reference sequence).

This clonotype came up many times. The rearrangement uses TRBV14 and TRBJ1-5, with D possibly being TRBD1 (6 bases). This CDR3 comprises 13 residues. V was shortened by 0 bases and J by 12 bases, with 12 bases between the two germline ends. Germline V gene data show CDR1 as SGHDN and CDR2 as FVKESK. Here the CDR3 reads CASSQDNREVQHF. In nucleotides, the CDR3 is TGTGCCAGCAGCCAAGATAACAGGGAAGTCCAGCATTTT.